These 14 T cell receptor beta chains originate from one sample sequenced in a study of blood T cell repertoires in COVID-19. Using immunoSEQ multiplex PCR, the repertoire was profiled, and TCRdb retains in-frame clones only, with some absent. Among about 210,000 clones listed, more than 70% were seen once. The sample was PBMCs or T cells enriched from blood (not recorded which). These receptors were taken from a woman in her forties with acute COVID-19.

V usage is TRBV7-2 and J usage is TRBJ2-1, with 10 positions matching TRBD2. The junction had 8 bases not matched to a gene; V was cut back by 5 bases and J by 7 bases. Germline values: CDR1 SGHTA, CDR2 FQGNSA. This CDR3 has 15 residues. DNA for the CDR3: TGTGCCAGCAGCCCCCCCGGACTAGCGGTAAATGAGCAGTTCTTC. Protein sequence: CASSPPGLAVNEQFF.

This clone was observed a few times. The gene calls are TRBV7-6 and TRBJ1-1; 8 nucleotides align to TRBD1. V shed 2 bases, J shed 2 bases, and the junction held 4 bases outside the gene matches. Germline V CDR1 and CDR2: SGHVS, FNYEAQ. This CDR3 is built from 15 residues. The CDR3: CASSLRTGFNTEAFF. Here the CDR3 DNA reads TGTGCCAGCAGCTTAAGGACAGGGTTTAACACTGAAGCTTTCTTT.

This chain links TRBV7-9 with TRBJ1-4; a weak D match, TRBD1 (6 bases). The CDR3 is 15 amino acids. The V end was cut by 5 bases, the J end by 2 bases, with 12 bases between. In germline, CDR1 is SEHNR, CDR2 FQNEAQ (reference sequence). CDR3 amino acids: CASSPTGNTNEKLFF. In nucleotides, the CDR3 is TGTGCCAGCAGCCCTACAGGGAATACTAATGAAAAACTGTTTTTT.

In this sample, this clone turned up a few times. The gene calls are TRBV2 and TRBJ1-2, with 7 nucleotides matching TRBD1. The V gene's germline CDR1 is SNHLY and CDR2 FYNNEI. The CDR3 length is 15 residues. V dropped 1 base and J dropped 5; count of bases not matched to a gene: 7. The chain's CDR3 is CASSEVRDREYGYTF. CDR3 nucleotides: TGTGCCAGCAGTGAAGTGCGGGACAGAGAATATGGCTACACCTTC.

This clone came up once. The chain carries TRBV2 and TRBJ2-5; 8 bases agree with TRBD2. The CDR3 consists of 16 residues. CDR1 is SNHLY and CDR2 is FYNNEI in the germline V gene. Trimming took 6 bases from V and 3 from J; bases not matched to a gene: 12. CDR3 protein: CASSPMGRGVKETQYF. The CDR3 region has the DNA TGTGCCAGCAGCCCCATGGGGCGGGGGGTAAAAGAGACCCAGTACTTC. The full variable domain, its missing parts supplied by reference TRBV2 and TRBJ2-5, is EPEVTQTPSHQVTQMGQEVILRCVPISNHLYFYWYRQILGQKVEFLVSFYNNEISEKSEIFDDQFSVERPDGSNFTLKIRSTKLEDSAMYFCASSPMGRGVKETQYFGPGTRLLVL.

This chain joins TRBV5-8 and TRBJ2-2; TRBD1 is a possible D gene (6 bases). The CDR3 is 15 amino acids. Trimming stripped 4 bases from V and 1 base from J, with 11 bases between. Germline V gene lookup returns CDR1 SGHTS and CDR2 YDEGEE. The CDR3 here is CASSKGVGNTGELFF. As DNA, the CDR3 is TGTGCCAGCAGCAAGGGGGTTGGGAACACCGGGGAGCTGTTTTTT.

The chain has TRBV27 and TRBJ1-1, with 9 bases identical to TRBD1. J gave up 4 bases and V 6 bases, and 6 bases lay outside the gene matches. The germline gives CDR1 MNHEY, CDR2 SMNVEV (reference sequence). CDR3 length: 14 amino acids. The CDR3 DNA follows: TGTGCCAGCAGACACAGGGGGCACACCACTGAAGCTTTCTTT. Protein sequence: CASRHRGHTTEAFF.

V gene TRBV5-1 combines with J gene TRBJ1-4, with TRBD1 matching 9 bases. Germline CDR1 and CDR2: SGHRS and YFSETQ. The CDR3 covers 16 residues. The ends lost 1 base at V and 2 bases at J; junction bases unmatched: 3. This CDR3 reads CASSLPTGGTNEKLFF. CDR3 coding DNA: TGCGCCAGCAGCTTGCCAACAGGGGGCACTAATGAAAAACTGTTTTTT.

The chain recombines TRBV6-1 with TRBJ1-2; 7 bases are shared with TRBD1. CDR1 MNHNS and CDR2 SASEGT come from the germline V gene. With V trimmed by 2 bases and J by 2 bases, 8 bases remained unmatched. The CDR3 is made up of 16 amino acids. In nucleotides, the CDR3 is TGTGCCAGCAGTGAACGGACAGGCAGTATGAACTATGGCTACACCTTC. It codes for CASSERTGSMNYGYTF.

The chain combines TRBV5-1 with TRBJ2-5, with 7 bases fitting TRBD2. Germline V gene data show CDR1 as SGHRS and CDR2 as YFSETQ. The CDR3 is made up of 15 amino acids. V lost 4 bases and J lost 1; bases outside the gene matches: 7. CDR3 amino acids: CASSLTGGRQETQYF. DNA of the CDR3: TGCGCCAGCAGCCTCACGGGAGGTCGCCAAGAGACCCAGTACTTC.

V and J are TRBV6-5 and TRBJ2-4; TRBD1 aligns across 8 bases. Germline-derived CDR1 and CDR2 are MNHEY and SVGAGI. CDR3 length: 16 amino acids. The trim removed 0 bases at V and 3 bases at J, leaving 4 bases unmatched. Here the CDR3 DNA reads TGTGCCAGCAGTTACTCCCCACAGGGGGGCAAAAACATTCAGTACTTC. This codes for CASSYSPQGGKNIQYF.

The rearrangement uses TRBV11-2 and TRBJ1-1; no reliable D call. Trimming removed 5 bases from V and 2 bases from J, with 12 bases in between. Germline values: CDR1 SGHAT, CDR2 FQNNGV. The CDR3 loop spans 14 amino acids. The CDR3 here is CASSHLRRNTEAFF. CDR3 DNA: TGTGCCAGCAGCCACCTCCGGAGAAACACTGAAGCTTTCTTT.

The chain uses TRBV11-3 and TRBJ1-3; 7 positions agree with TRBD1. The CDR3 sequence is 12 residues long. V was clipped by 6 bases and J by 4 bases; unmatched bases: 0. CDR1 and CDR2 from the germline V gene are SGHNT and YENEEA. CDR3 nucleotide sequence: TGTGCCAGCAGGGGACAGGGAAACACCATATATTTT. This gives the protein CASRGQGNTIYF.

The rearrangement links TRBV24-1 to TRBJ2-3; 10 nucleotides line up with TRBD2. CDR3 length equals 15 residues. Germline-derived CDR1 and CDR2 are KGHDR and SFDVKD. J was trimmed by 1 base and V by 3 bases; bases with no gene match: 0. CDR3 nucleotides: TGTGCCACCAGTGATACTAGCGGGGGCACAGATACGCAGTATTTT. Translation gives CATSDTSGGTDTQYF.